A selection of T cell receptor beta chains follows, all from one sample in a study of post-analysis software for immune sequencing data. TCRdb recomputed calls from the PCR reads with MiXCR, one row per CDR3 protein. The sample has hundreds of thousands of distinct CDR3 sequences, roughly 46% seen once. Sequenced: blood. The origin of the receptors is a girl between 10 and 17 years old with multiple sclerosis. Each CDR3 is given with its conserved first and last residue. The order of the fields is J gene, V gene, D gene, clone size, CDR3 length, CDR3 protein, CDR3 DNA. The D gene is left open where the match is weak. Size is stated for part of the rows, as once, few or many counts, or as a class when the clone is expanded.

TRBJ2-4,TRBV3-1,-,-,14,CASSQVVRGNIQYF,TGTGCCAGCAGCCAAGTCGTGAGGGGGAACATTCAGTACTTC
TRBJ1-5,TRBV28,-,-,14,CASRKDSSNQPQHF,TGTGCCAGCAGGAAGGACAGTAGCAATCAGCCCCAGCATTTT
TRBJ2-7,TRBV6-6,-,-,12,CASSYKGDEQYF,TGTGCCAGCAGTTACAAAGGGGACGAGCAGTACTTC
TRBJ2-4,TRBV7-9,-,-,17,CASSSPARLGEDRWQYF,TGTGCCAGCAGCTCGCCCGCGCGACTAGGAGAGGATCGTTGGCAGTACTTC
TRBJ2-3,TRBV6-2/TRBV6-3,-,-,12,CASSAVPDTQYF,TGTGCCAGCAGTGCCGTCCCGGATACGCAGTATTTT
TRBJ1-5,TRBV12-3/TRBV12-4,TRBD1,-,14,CASRPTGINQPQHF,TGTGCCAGCAGACCGACAGGGATAAATCAGCCCCAGCATTTT
TRBJ1-2,TRBV29-1,TRBD1,once,15,CSVVPGQGASYGYTF,TGCAGCGTTGTCCCCGGACAGGGGGCGAGCTATGGCTACACCTTC
TRBJ2-3,TRBV4-1,TRBD2,-,19,CASSQDQGLAGESTDTQYF,TGCGCCAGCAGCCAAGATCAGGGACTAGCGGGAGAGAGCACAGATACGCAGTATTTT
TRBJ2-5,TRBV12-3/TRBV12-4,TRBD2,many,13,CASRTSGRETQYF,TGTGCCAGCAGGACTAGCGGGAGGGAGACCCAGTACTTC
TRBJ2-3,TRBV7-2,-,-,17,CASSLTPQRVLTDTQYF,TGTGCCAGCAGCCTCACTCCACAGCGGGTACTCACAGATACGCAGTATTTT
TRBJ2-5,TRBV6-2/TRBV6-3,-,few,14,CASSYSGTEGTQYF,TGTGCCAGCAGTTACTCGGGGACGGAGGGGACCCAGTACTTC